This T cell receptor beta chain was profiled in a study of blood T cell repertoires in COVID-19. On the study more broadly: Acute and convalescent COVID-19 samples came from the United States, Italy and Spain.

CDR3 length: 13 residues. V was clipped by 5 bases and J by 0 bases, with 7 bases between them. CDR1 is KGHSH and CDR2 is LQKENI in the germline V gene. The protocol was immunoSEQ multiplex PCR, while the TCRdb copy is restricted to in-frame clones and leaves out a portion. The repertoire has under 95,000 clones, approximately 87% of them found once; the top ten carry around a sixth. This receptor was taken from a man at least 80 years old in a cohort sampled during active COVID-19. Specimen: peripheral blood. V usage is TRBV18 and J usage is TRBJ2-5; D perhaps matches TRBD1 (5 bases). CDR3 sequence: CASSVGHQETQYF. CDR3 coding DNA: TGTGCCAGCTCAGTGGGGCACCAAGAGACCCAGTACTTC.